This section outlines one T cell receptor beta chain sequence together with its context. The template was RNA from unsorted bulk tissue. This sample stems from a study of tumor and adjacent non-tumor tissue in lung cancer. Study details: On average, productive TCRbeta reads reached roughly 3.9 million per sample.

Three rounds of nested PCR, following a modified ARM-PCR protocol, produced the TCRbeta library. TCRdb recomputed calls from the multiplex PCR reads with MiXCR, one row per CDR3 protein. The data show 65,000 to 90,000 distinct CDR3 sequences, 65% to 75% seen once. The sequenced sample consisted of lung tumor tissue. The TCR was taken from a woman aged 70-85 years with non-small cell lung cancer.

DNA for the CDR3: TGTGCCACCAGTGGTCGGAGCACAGATACGCAGTATTTT. Its protein is CATSGRSTDTQYF. The gene calls are TRBV24-1 and TRBJ2-3; D not resolved. The CDR3 loop spans 13 amino acids. Germline CDR1 KGHDR, CDR2 SFDVKD. The germline V and J ends were trimmed by 5 bases and 0 bases, with 5 bases remaining between them.